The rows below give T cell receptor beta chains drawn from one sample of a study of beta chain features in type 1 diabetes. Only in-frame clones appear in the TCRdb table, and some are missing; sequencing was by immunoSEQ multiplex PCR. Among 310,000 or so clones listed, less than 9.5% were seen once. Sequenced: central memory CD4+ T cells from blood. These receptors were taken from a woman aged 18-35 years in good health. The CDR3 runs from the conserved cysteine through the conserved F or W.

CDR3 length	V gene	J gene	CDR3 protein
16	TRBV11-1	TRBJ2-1	CASSLRAGLAVNEQFF
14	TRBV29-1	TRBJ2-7	CSVGAIGTTYEQYF
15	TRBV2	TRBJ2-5	CASSFGQGGYLTQYF
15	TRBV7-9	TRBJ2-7	CASSMDRAATYEQYF
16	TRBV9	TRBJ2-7	CASSVGRGTGRYEQYF
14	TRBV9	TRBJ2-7	CASSLGPHDYEQYF
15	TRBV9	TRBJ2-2	CASSVDEGVAGELFF
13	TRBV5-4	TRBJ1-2	CASSYTQGEGYTF
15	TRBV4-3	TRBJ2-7	CASSRDRYSSYEQYF
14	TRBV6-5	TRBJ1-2	CASSPRERDYGYTF
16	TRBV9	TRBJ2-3	CASSQGPGTDTDTQYF
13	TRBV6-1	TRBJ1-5	CASSAEHGVPQHF
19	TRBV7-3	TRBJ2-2	CASSPIGLAGVRGTGELFF
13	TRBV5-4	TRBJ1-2	CASSQQGGLGYTF
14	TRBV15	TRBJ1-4	CATSTGQGNEKLFF
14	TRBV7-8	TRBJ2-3	CASREKREGDTQYF
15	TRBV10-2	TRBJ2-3	CASSGSGRGTDTQYF
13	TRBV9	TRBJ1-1	CASSVGGHTEAFF
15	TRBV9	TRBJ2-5	CASSGGTQYQETQYF
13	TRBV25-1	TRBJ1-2	CASSEQGNYGYTF
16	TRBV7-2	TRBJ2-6	CASSSGQISGANVLTF
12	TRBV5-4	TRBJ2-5	CASGPGRETQYF
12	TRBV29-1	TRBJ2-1	CSVGWRHNEQFF
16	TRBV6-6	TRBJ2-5	CASSYPLGTGKETQYF
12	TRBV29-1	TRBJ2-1	CSVGTGGTRQFF